These T cell receptor beta chains were read from a single sample in a study of regulatory T cells in long-lasting Graves disease. TCRdb used MiXCR to reprocess the multiplex PCR reads, holding one entry per CDR3 protein. The data hold about 430,000 distinct CDR3 sequences, with around 23% observed a single time. This material consisted of peripheral blood mononuclear cells (PBMCs), taken when the disease was refractory, from a patient treated with antithyroid drugs. The receptor set was obtained from a female donor with Graves disease. Each CDR3 is given with its conserved first and last residue.

V gene,J gene,CDR3 protein
TRBV19,TRBJ2-3,CASSTPTSGYTDTQYF
TRBV5-1,TRBJ2-4,CASSWTGQGLAKNIQYF
TRBV10-2,TRBJ2-7,CASRPHGLAGGLVSYEQYF
TRBV5-4,TRBJ2-5,CASSRIELAGDQETQYF
TRBV5-4,TRBJ2-7,CASSSKGLAIEQYF
TRBV2,TRBJ2-7,CASSAGTSGRAPYEQYF
TRBV20-1,TRBJ2-7,CSASLAGDLDEQYF
TRBV5-1,TRBJ1-1,CASSLTGQGVLNTEAFF
TRBV28,TRBJ2-7,CASSLADTYEQYF
TRBV10-3,TRBJ2-5,CAIRSRDPQETQYF
TRBV6-1,TRBJ2-7,CASSEEVGVNHEQYF
TRBV24-1,TRBJ1-2,CATSDSSDGPNYGYTF
TRBV25-1,TRBJ2-1,CASSPTSGLANEQFF
TRBV13,TRBJ1-1,CASSSAREAFF
TRBV3-1,TRBJ2-1,CASSHGGSGRGYEQFF
TRBV15,TRBJ1-6,CATSRGTGSSYNSPLHF
TRBV20-1,TRBJ2-5,CSARDRAWYQETQYF
TRBV3-1,TRBJ1-3,CASSQGKANGNTIYF
TRBV11-2,TRBJ2-7,CASSVEKGLYEQYF
TRBV30,TRBJ2-7,CAWSRGAGGPEQYF
TRBV6-1,TRBJ1-5,CATSVISNQPQHF
TRBV6-1,TRBJ1-2,CASWGNRGYGYTF
TRBV27,TRBJ2-3,CASRTLAGDTDTQYF
TRBV10-3,TRBJ2-2,CASSYSRITVANTGELFF
TRBV20-1,TRBJ2-7,CSARGGESYEQYF
TRBV5-5,TRBJ1-1,CASSFGGRGWTEAFF
TRBV4-1,TRBJ2-5,CASSIKDSLAETQYF
TRBV15,TRBJ1-2,CATSRDNDPEGYTF
TRBV2,TRBJ2-7,CASRGLAGYDF
TRBV7-9,TRBJ2-2,CASNMREIGGELFF
TRBV5-1,TRBJ2-1,CASSLGGQGVYEQFF
TRBV12-3/TRBV12-4,TRBJ1-5,CASSFSTGQKDSNQPQHF
TRBV12-3/TRBV12-4,TRBJ1-1,CASSPPGGLFGAEAFF
TRBV7-8,TRBJ2-7,CASSSRREGSYEQYF
TRBV30,TRBJ2-5,CAWTGGSQETQYF
TRBV7-9,TRBJ1-2,CASKFSGDDYGYTF
TRBV9,TRBJ2-7,CASSVAPTNYEQYF
TRBV19,TRBJ2-4,CASSTHPGPSKNIQYF
TRBV6-2/TRBV6-3,TRBJ2-5,CASSYSSGSILSQYF
TRBV6-2/TRBV6-3,TRBJ2-1,CASSYLRGRSGDEQFF
TRBV7-9,TRBJ1-1,CASSLEISAVNTEAFF
TRBV12-3/TRBV12-4,TRBJ1-4,CASSLQGAEKLFF
TRBV3-1,TRBJ2-5,CASSQDHGVAGRMKETQYF
TRBV10-2,TRBJ2-3,CASSLLASGTDTQYF
TRBV20-1,TRBJ2-7,CSAWTGVNEQYF